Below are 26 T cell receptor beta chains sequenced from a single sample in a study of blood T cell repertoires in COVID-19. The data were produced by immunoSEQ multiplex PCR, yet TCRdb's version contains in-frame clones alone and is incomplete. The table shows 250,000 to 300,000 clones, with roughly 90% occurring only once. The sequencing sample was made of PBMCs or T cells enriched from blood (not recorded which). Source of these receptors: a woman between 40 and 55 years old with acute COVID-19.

Here the CDR3 DNA reads TGTGCCAGCAGCTTCCGGTCCGGGACAGGGGGCGCAGATACGCAGTATTTT. It is translated as CASSFRSGTGGADTQYF. The chain joins TRBV7-9 to TRBJ2-3; 12 bases fit TRBD1. CDR1 and CDR2 from the germline V gene are SEHNR and FQNEAQ (reference sequence). V lost 3 bases, J lost 4 bases, and 8 bases stayed unmatched. The length of the CDR3 is 17 residues.

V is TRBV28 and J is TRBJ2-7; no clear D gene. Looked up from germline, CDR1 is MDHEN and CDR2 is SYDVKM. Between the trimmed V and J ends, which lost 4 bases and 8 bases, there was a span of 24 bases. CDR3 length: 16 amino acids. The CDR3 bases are TGTGCCAGCAGTTCCGACATCGACGGAAAGCTACGACAGCAGTACTTC. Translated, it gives CASSSDIDGKLRQQYF. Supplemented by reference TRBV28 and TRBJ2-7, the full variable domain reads DVKVTQSSRYLVKRTGEKVFLECVQDMDHENMFWYRQDPGLGLRLIYFSYDVKMKEKGDIPEGYSVSREKKERFSLILESASTNQTSMYLCASSSDIDGKLRQQYFGPGTRLTVT.

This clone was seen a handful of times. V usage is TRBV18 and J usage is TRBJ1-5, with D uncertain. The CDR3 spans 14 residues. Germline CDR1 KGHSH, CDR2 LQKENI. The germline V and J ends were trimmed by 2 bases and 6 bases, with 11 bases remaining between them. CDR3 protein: CASSPVGESQPQHF. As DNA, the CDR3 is TGTGCCAGCTCACCAGTGGGAGAGAGTCAGCCCCAGCATTTT.

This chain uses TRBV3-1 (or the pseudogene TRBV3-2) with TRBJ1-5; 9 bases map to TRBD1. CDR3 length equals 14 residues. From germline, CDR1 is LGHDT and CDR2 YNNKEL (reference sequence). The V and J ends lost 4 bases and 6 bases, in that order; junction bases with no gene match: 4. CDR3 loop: CASSRDRVGQPQHF. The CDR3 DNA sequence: TGTGCCAGCAGCCGGGACAGGGTCGGTCAGCCCCAGCATTTT.

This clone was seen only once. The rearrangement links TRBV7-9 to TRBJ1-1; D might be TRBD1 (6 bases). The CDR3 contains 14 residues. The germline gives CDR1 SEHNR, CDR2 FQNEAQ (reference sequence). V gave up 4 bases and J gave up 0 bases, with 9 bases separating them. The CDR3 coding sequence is TGTGCCAGCAGCTCGACAGGTTTGAACACTGAAGCTTTCTTT. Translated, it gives CASSSTGLNTEAFF. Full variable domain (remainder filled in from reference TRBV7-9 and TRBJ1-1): DTGVSQNPRHKITKRGQNVTFRCDPISEHNRLYWYRQTLGQGPEFLTYFQNEAQLEKSRLLSDRFSAERPKGSFSTLEIQRTEQGDSAMYLCASSSTGLNTEAFFGQGTRLTVV.

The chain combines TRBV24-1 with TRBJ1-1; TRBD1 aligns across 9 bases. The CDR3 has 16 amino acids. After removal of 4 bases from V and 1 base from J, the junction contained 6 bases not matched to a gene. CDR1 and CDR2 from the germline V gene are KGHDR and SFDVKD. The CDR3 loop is CATSDPKQGANTEAFF. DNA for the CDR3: TGTGCCACCAGTGACCCGAAACAGGGGGCGAACACTGAAGCTTTCTTT.

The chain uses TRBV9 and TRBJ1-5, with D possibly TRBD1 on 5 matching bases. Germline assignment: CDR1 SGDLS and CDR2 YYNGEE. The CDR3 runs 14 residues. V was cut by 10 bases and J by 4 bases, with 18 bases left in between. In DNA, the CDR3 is TGTGCCCCCCAGGGCCCGCCCTTTAATCAGCCCCAGCATTTT. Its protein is CAPQGPPFNQPQHF.

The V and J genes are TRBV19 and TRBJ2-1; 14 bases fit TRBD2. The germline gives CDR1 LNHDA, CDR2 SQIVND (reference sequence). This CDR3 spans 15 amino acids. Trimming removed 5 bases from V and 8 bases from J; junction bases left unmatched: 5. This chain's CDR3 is CASSLTSGGAYEQFF. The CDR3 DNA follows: TGTGCCAGTAGTTTGACTAGCGGGGGGGCCTATGAGCAGTTCTTC.

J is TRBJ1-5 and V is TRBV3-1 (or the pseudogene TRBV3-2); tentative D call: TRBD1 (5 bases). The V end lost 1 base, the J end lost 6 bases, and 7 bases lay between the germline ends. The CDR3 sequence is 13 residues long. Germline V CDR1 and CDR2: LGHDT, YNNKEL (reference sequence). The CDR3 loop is CASSQGRVQPQHF. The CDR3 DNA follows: TGTGCCAGCAGCCAAGGCAGGGTTCAGCCCCAGCATTTT.

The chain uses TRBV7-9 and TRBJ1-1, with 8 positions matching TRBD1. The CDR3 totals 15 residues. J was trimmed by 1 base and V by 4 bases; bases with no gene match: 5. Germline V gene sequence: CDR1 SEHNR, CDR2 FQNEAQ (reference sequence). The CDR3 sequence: CASSSQGAGNTEAFF. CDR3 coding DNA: TGTGCCAGCAGCTCCCAGGGGGCTGGGAACACTGAAGCTTTCTTT. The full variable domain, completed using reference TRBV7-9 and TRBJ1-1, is DTGVSQNPRHKITKRGQNVTFRCDPISEHNRLYWYRQTLGQGPEFLTYFQNEAQLEKSRLLSDRFSAERPKGSFSTLEIQRTEQGDSAMYLCASSSQGAGNTEAFFGQGTRLTVV.

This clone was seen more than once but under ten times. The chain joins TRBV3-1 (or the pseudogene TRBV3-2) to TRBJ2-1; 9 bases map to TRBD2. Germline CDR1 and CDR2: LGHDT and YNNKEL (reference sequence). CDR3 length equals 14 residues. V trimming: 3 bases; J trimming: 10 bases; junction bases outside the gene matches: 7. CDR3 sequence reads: CASSHSSSGAEQFF. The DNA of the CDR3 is TGTGCCAGCAGCCACTCGTCTAGCGGGGCGGAGCAGTTCTTC.

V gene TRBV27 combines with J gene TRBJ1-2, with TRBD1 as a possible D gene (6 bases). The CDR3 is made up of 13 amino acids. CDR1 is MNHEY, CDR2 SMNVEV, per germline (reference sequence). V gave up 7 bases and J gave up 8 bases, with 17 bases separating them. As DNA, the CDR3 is TGTGCCAGCATGAGTTTATCAGGGGTGGGCTACACCTTC. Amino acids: CASMSLSGVGYTF.

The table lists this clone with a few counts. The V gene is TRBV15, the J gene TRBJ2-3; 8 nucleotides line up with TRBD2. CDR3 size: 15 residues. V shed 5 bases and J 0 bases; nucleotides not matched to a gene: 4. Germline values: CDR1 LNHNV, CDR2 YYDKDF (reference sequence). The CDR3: CATSYTSGSTDTQYF. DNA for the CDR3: TGTGCCACCAGCTATACTAGCGGAAGCACAGATACGCAGTATTTT.

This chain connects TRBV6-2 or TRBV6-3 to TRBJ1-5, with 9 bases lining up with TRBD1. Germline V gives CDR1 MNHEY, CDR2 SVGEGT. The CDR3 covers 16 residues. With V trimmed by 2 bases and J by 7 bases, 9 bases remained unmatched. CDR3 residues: CASSYRAGQGGQPQHF. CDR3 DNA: TGTGCCAGCAGTTACAGAGCGGGACAGGGCGGACAGCCCCAGCATTTT.

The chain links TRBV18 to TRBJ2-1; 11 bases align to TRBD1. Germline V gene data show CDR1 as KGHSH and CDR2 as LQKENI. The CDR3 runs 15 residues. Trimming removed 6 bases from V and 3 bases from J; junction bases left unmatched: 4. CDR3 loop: CASSPGQGVYNEQFF. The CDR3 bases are TGTGCCAGCTCCCCGGGACAGGGGGTCTACAATGAGCAGTTCTTC. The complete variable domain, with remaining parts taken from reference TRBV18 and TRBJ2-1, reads NAGVMQNPRHLVRRRGQEARLRCSPMKGHSHVYWYRQLPEEGLKFMVYLQKENIIDESGMPKERFSAEFPKEGPSILRIQQVVRGDSAAYFCASSPGQGVYNEQFFGPGTRLTVL.

The CDR3 DNA reads as TGTGCCAGCAGCACCTCTAGCGCACGGTCCTACAATGAGCAGTTCTTC. It specifies CASSTSSARSYNEQFF. This chain joins TRBV5-6 and TRBJ2-1, with D possibly matching TRBD2 (6 bases). CDR3 size: 16 residues. Germline-derived CDR1 and CDR2 are SGHDT and YYEEEE. Trimming took off 4 bases at V and 1 base at J, with 15 bases between the two ends.

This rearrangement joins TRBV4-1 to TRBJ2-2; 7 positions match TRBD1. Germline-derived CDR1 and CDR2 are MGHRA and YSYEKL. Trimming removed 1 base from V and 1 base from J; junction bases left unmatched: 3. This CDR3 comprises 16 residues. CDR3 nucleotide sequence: TGCGCCAGCAGCCAAGGGACAGGAGAGAACACCGGGGAGCTGTTTTTT. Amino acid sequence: CASSQGTGENTGELFF.

CDR3 DNA sequence: TGTGCCAGCAGCCGATCGACTAGCGGGGCCTCCTACGAGCAGTACTTC. Protein: CASSRSTSGASYEQYF. The chain links TRBV5-4 to TRBJ2-7; TRBD2 matches 11 bases. The germline V gene has CDR1 SGHNT and CDR2 YYREEE (reference sequence). V dropped 4 bases and J dropped 0; count of bases not matched to a gene: 6. The CDR3 is 16 amino acids.

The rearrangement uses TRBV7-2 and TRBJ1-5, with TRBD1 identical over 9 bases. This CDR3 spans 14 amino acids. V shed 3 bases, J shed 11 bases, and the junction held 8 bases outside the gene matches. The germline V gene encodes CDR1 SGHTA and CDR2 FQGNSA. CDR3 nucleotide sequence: TGTGCCAGCAGCTTGGACAGGGGCAATAGAGCCCAGCATTTT. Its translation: CASSLDRGNRAQHF.

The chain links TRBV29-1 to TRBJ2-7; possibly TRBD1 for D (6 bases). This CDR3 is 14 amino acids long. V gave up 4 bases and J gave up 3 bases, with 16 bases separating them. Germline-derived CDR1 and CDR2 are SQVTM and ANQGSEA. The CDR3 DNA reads TGCAGCGTTGCCCGGGACATTACCTTCTACGAGCAGTACTTC. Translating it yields CSVARDITFYEQYF.

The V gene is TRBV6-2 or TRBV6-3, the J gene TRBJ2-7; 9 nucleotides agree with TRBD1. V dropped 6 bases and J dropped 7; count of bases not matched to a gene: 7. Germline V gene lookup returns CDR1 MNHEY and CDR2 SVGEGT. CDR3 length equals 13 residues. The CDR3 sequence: CASSRDRVREQYF. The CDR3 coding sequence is TGTGCCAGCAGCCGGGACAGGGTAAGGGAGCAGTACTTC.

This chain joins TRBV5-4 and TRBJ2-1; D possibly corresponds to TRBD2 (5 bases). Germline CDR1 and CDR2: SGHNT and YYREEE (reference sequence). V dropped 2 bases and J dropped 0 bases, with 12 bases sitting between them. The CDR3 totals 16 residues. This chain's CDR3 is CASSFRTGSSYNEQFF. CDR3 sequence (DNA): TGTGCCAGCAGCTTCCGGACGGGGAGCTCCTACAATGAGCAGTTCTTC.

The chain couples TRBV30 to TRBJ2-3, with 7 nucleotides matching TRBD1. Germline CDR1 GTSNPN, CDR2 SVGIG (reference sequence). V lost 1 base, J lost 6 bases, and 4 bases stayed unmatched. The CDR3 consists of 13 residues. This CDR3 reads CAWSDRGADTQYF. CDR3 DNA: TGTGCCTGGAGTGACAGGGGAGCGGATACGCAGTATTTT.

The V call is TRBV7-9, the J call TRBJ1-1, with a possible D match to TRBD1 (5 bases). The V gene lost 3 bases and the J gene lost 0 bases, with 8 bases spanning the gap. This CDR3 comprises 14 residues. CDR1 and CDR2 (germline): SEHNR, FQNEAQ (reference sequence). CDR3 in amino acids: CASSFGGLNTEAFF. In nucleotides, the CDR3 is TGTGCCAGCAGCTTCGGGGGGTTGAACACTGAAGCTTTCTTT.

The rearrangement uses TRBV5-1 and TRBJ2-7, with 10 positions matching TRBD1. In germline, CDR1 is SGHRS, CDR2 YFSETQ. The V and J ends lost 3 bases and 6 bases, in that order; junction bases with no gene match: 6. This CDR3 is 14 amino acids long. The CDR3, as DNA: TGCGCCAGCAGCTCCGGGACAGGGGCCGGCGAGCAGTACTTC. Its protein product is CASSSGTGAGEQYF.

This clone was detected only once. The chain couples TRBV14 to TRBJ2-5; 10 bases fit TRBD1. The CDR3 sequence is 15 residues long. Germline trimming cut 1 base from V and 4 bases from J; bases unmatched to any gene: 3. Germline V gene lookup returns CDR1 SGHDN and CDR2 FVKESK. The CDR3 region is CASSQGDRGGETQYF. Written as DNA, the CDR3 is TGTGCCAGCAGCCAAGGGGACAGGGGCGGAGAGACCCAGTACTTC.